Listed here are 20 T cell receptor beta chains from one sample, sequenced in a study of Ad26.COV2.S vaccination and SARS-CoV-2 variants. Treatment reported: roughly 19 received Ad26.COV2.S at low or high dose, single or two shots; several received placebo; per-sample allocation not given. Specimens were obtained on day 63 following the first vaccine or placebo injection. This table comes from immunoSEQ multiplex PCR, and its TCRdb copy is limited to in-frame clones, with some not included. The top ten hold less than 2% of the sample, which has 400,000 to 450,000 clones, 92% seen once. The input for sequencing was peripheral blood, taken in a trial of Ad26.COV2.S vaccine versus placebo. These receptors all come from a person between 18 and 60 years old who received the Ad26.COV2.S COVID-19 vaccine or a placebo.

This rearrangement joins TRBV19 to TRBJ2-2; D tentatively reads TRBD1 or TRBD2 (5 bases each). Germline CDR1 is LNHDA and CDR2 is SQIVND (reference sequence). The length of the CDR3 is 14 residues. V gave up 6 bases and J gave up 5 bases, with 13 bases separating them. In DNA, the CDR3 is TGTGCCAGTAGCCCGGTTGGGACGACCGGGGAGCTGTTTTTT. It encodes CASSPVGTTGELFF.

The rearrangement uses TRBV20-1 and TRBJ2-2, with 7 positions matching TRBD2. CDR1 and CDR2 from the germline V gene are DFQATT and SNEGSKA (reference sequence). Germline trimming cut 3 bases from V and 1 base from J; bases unmatched to any gene: 11. CDR3 length: 17 residues. CDR3: CSASHFLERGNTGELFF. The CDR3 DNA is TGCAGTGCTAGTCACTTTTTGGAGCGGGGGAACACCGGGGAGCTGTTTTTT.

V gene TRBV4-1 combines with J gene TRBJ2-1, with D unresolved. V was clipped by 4 bases and J by 10 bases, with 17 bases between them. Germline values: CDR1 MGHRA, CDR2 YSYEKL. The CDR3 has 14 amino acids. CDR3 sequence (DNA): TGCGCCAGCAGCCCATTGGGGTACCTCTCCGAGCAGTTCTTC. It codes for CASSPLGYLSEQFF.

This rearrangement joins TRBV19 to TRBJ2-7, with a possible D match to TRBD1 (5 bases). V was shortened by 1 base and J by 2 bases, with 9 bases between the two germline ends. From germline, CDR1 is LNHDA and CDR2 SQIVND (reference sequence). This CDR3 is 14 amino acids long. Written as DNA, the CDR3 is TGTGCCAGTAGTATAGCGCAGGGTACCTACGAGCAGTACTTC. This sequence encodes CASSIAQGTYEQYF. The full variable domain, rest sourced from reference TRBV19 and TRBJ2-7, is DGGITQSPKYLFRKEGQNVTLSCEQNLNHDAMYWYRQDPGQGLRLIYYSQIVNDFQKGDIAEGYSVSREKKESFPLTVTSAQKNPTAFYLCASSIAQGTYEQYFGPGTRLTVT.

This rearrangement joins TRBV28 to TRBJ2-5; D uncertain. CDR1 is MDHEN and CDR2 is SYDVKM in the germline V gene. Trimming left V 5 bases short and J 3 bases short, with 13 bases between. The CDR3 is 14 amino acids. The CDR3 loop reads CASSMLVPEETQYF. DNA of the CDR3: TGTGCCAGCAGTATGCTAGTTCCCGAAGAGACCCAGTACTTC.

The rearrangement uses TRBV30 and TRBJ2-2, with D hard to call. Looked up from germline, CDR1 is GTSNPN and CDR2 is SVGIG (reference sequence). Trimming took 6 bases from V and 0 from J, leaving 17 bases between them. The CDR3 runs 16 residues. The DNA for the CDR3 is TGTGCCTGCAGTCCCGGGCCAGGTACGAACACCGGGGAGCTGTTTTTT. The encoded protein is CACSPGPGTNTGELFF.

As for this clone: Distinct nucleotide sequences in the sample also encode this CDR3. The chain carries TRBV7-9 and TRBJ1-6; D is ambiguous. The CDR3 is made up of 12 amino acids. The germline V and J ends were trimmed by 1 base and 7 bases, with 2 bases remaining between them. Germline V gene lookup returns CDR1 SEHNR and CDR2 FQNEAQ (reference sequence). The CDR3 loop reads CASSLGNSPLHF. CDR3 DNA sequence: TGTGCCAGCAGCTTAGGGAATTCACCCCTCCACTTT.

This chain connects TRBV29-1 to TRBJ2-1; D not certain. Germline CDR1 and CDR2: SQVTM and ANQGSEA. This CDR3 has 15 residues. V lost 3 bases to trimming and J lost 7 bases, with 19 bases between them. CDR3 amino acids: CSVDVDSPIGNEQFF. The DNA for the CDR3 is TGCAGCGTTGATGTCGACTCCCCCATCGGGAATGAGCAGTTCTTC.

The V call is TRBV28, the J call TRBJ2-3; D tentatively reads TRBD1 or TRBD2 (5 bases each). There are 12 residues in the CDR3. Germline V gene lookup returns CDR1 MDHEN and CDR2 SYDVKM. V dropped 2 bases and J dropped 9 bases, with 9 bases sitting between them. The CDR3 loop reads CASSLRDGTQYF. CDR3 nucleotides: TGTGCCAGCAGTTTAAGGGACGGGACGCAGTATTTT. The full variable domain, with the rest looked up from reference TRBV28 and TRBJ2-3, is DVKVTQSSRYLVKRTGEKVFLECVQDMDHENMFWYRQDPGLGLRLIYFSYDVKMKEKGDIPEGYSVSREKKERFSLILESASTNQTSMYLCASSLRDGTQYFGPGTRLTVL.

The V and J genes are TRBV18 and TRBJ2-5; the match to TRBD2 covers 10 bases. The CDR3 is 14 amino acids. Trimming took 3 bases from V and 4 from J; bases not matched to a gene: 2. From germline, CDR1 is KGHSH and CDR2 LQKENI. The CDR3 nucleotides read TGTGCCAGCTCACCTAGGACTAGCGGAGAGACCCAGTACTTC. This codes for CASSPRTSGETQYF.

This sequence joins TRBV24-1 and TRBJ1-2, with D maybe TRBD1 (5 bases). CDR1 is KGHDR and CDR2 is SFDVKD in the germline V gene. V was cut by 7 bases and J by 7 bases, with 15 bases left in between. The CDR3 extends over 13 amino acids. CDR3 region: CATRGRGTGGYTF. In DNA form, the CDR3 reads TGTGCCACCAGGGGGCGGGGGACCGGTGGCTACACCTTC.

This clone was observed once. The V gene is TRBV3-1 (or the pseudogene TRBV3-2), the J gene TRBJ2-5; 7 nucleotides line up with TRBD1. The CDR3 covers 14 residues. V was pared by 4 bases and J by 5 bases, with 7 bases of the junction left unmatched. Germline CDR1 reads LGHDT; CDR2 reads YNNKEL (reference sequence). In nucleotides, the CDR3 is TGTGCCAGCAGCCTACCGGGACAGTCGGAGACCCAGTACTTC. Encoded protein: CASSLPGQSETQYF.

The rearrangement joins TRBV13 to TRBJ1-1; weak D call: TRBD1 (5 bases). Germline CDR1 PRHDT, CDR2 FYEKMQ (reference sequence). Trimming shortened V by 2 bases and J by 0 bases, and 16 bases separated the two germline ends. The CDR3 covers 17 residues. In DNA form, the CDR3 reads TGTGCCAGCAGCTTACAACAAATAACAGGAGTGAACACTGAAGCTTTCTTT. The encoded protein is CASSLQQITGVNTEAFF.

V and J are TRBV3-1 (or the pseudogene TRBV3-2) and TRBJ1-2; 9 bases match TRBD1. J gave up 3 bases and V 0 bases, and 11 bases lay outside the gene matches. Germline-derived CDR1 and CDR2 are LGHDT and YNNKEL (reference sequence). This CDR3 region has 18 residues. The CDR3 DNA reads as TGTGCCAGCAGCCAAGACCACGGGACAGGGTGTGGTGACTATGGCTACACCTTC. It codes for CASSQDHGTGCGDYGYTF.

The chain combines TRBV7-8 with TRBJ2-1, with TRBD2 identical over 10 bases. Germline CDR1 SGHVS, CDR2 FQNEAQ. The CDR3 extends over 15 amino acids. Trimming took 5 bases from V and 3 from J; bases not matched to a gene: 4. For the CDR3, the DNA is TGTGCCAGCAGCCCAAGCGGGGGGGACTACAATGAGCAGTTCTTC. Residues: CASSPSGGDYNEQFF.

This chain joins TRBV30 and TRBJ1-6, with 11 bases identical to TRBD1. Trimming cost V 4 bases and J 2 bases; bases outside gene matches: 4. This CDR3 is built from 16 residues. Germline V lookup: CDR1 GTSNPN, CDR2 SVGIG (reference sequence). As DNA, the CDR3 is TGTGCCTGGAAAGGACAGGGGGCCACCTATAATTCACCCCTCCACTTT. This encodes CAWKGQGATYNSPLHF. Together with reference TRBV30 and TRBJ1-6, the CDR3 gives the full variable domain: SQTIHQWPATLVQPVGSPLSLECTVEGTSNPNLYWYRQAAGRGLQLLFYSVGIGQISSEVPQNLSASRPQDRQFILSSKKLLLSDSGFYLCAWKGQGATYNSPLHFGNGTRLTVT.

The chain couples TRBV11-2 to TRBJ1-2; maybe TRBD1 (5 bases). This CDR3 is 13 amino acids long. The V gene's germline CDR1 is SGHAT and CDR2 FQNNGV. V lost 1 base, J lost 4 bases, and 7 bases lay in between. The DNA for the CDR3 is TGTGCCAGCAGCTTAGGACAGTTCTATGGCTACACCTTC. Amino acids: CASSLGQFYGYTF.

The chain recombines TRBV7-6 with TRBJ2-5; a weak D match, TRBD1 (6 bases). Germline CDR1 is SGHVS and CDR2 is FNYEAQ. V was shortened by 5 bases and J by 7 bases, with 23 bases between the two germline ends. This CDR3 has 16 residues. The CDR3 here is CASSARVGGQFGTQYF. In DNA, the CDR3 is TGTGCCAGCAGCGCCCGCGTAGGGGGTCAATTCGGGACCCAGTACTTC.

V is TRBV4-3 and J is TRBJ1-4, with 7 bases that match TRBD1. Germline V CDR1 and CDR2: LGHNA, YSLEER. The CDR3 is 19 amino acids. The V and J ends lost 4 bases and 0 bases, in that order; junction bases with no gene match: 14. CDR3 loop: CASSPAGGQAFATNEKLFF. Written as DNA, the CDR3 is TGCGCCAGCAGCCCCGCTGGAGGACAGGCCTTTGCAACTAATGAAAAACTGTTTTTT.

The rearrangement joins TRBV5-4 to TRBJ2-7; 11 positions match TRBD2. CDR1 is SGHNT and CDR2 is YYREEE in the germline V gene (reference sequence). The CDR3 is 19 amino acids. Losses at the gene ends were 2 bases for V and 0 bases for J; bases not matched to a gene: 13. The CDR3 spells CASSFVPPIAGGLSYEQYF. The CDR3 DNA reads TGTGCCAGCAGCTTCGTACCACCTATAGCGGGGGGGCTCTCCTACGAGCAGTACTTC.